Listed below are T cell receptor beta chains from one sample, sequenced in a study of molecular identifiers for immune sequencing clone quantification. Each CDR3 protein is one row after TCRdb ran MiXCR on the PCR reads. Of approximately 550,000 distinct CDR3 sequences in the sample, around 23% were seen once. Sequencing used naive CD8+ T cells from blood, with Jurkat cell RNA spiked in. These receptors were taken from a human donor in good health. Some libraries in this study had Jurkat cell RNA spiked in. Each CDR3 is given with its conserved first and last residue. Clone size is shown for a subset of rows, as once, few, many or a class of expanded clone.

CASSLGFTDTQYF	TRBV7-2	TRBJ2-3	many
CASSVDTQETQYF	TRBV7-6	TRBJ2-5	NA
CASSPETATNEKLFF	TRBV4-3	TRBJ1-4	few
CASSSPPGKLPYEQYF	TRBV28	TRBJ2-7	few
CASSLIRVVEQFF	TRBV6-2/TRBV6-3	TRBJ2-1	NA
CASSDFTIATNEKLFF	TRBV6-1	TRBJ1-4	NA
CSARDPGEAYEAFF	TRBV20-1	TRBJ1-1	few
CSVYRGDSYEQYF	TRBV29-1	TRBJ2-7	NA
CASSMIAGAHEQYF	TRBV19	TRBJ2-7	few
CASSPLGALFYNEQFF	TRBV27	TRBJ2-1	few
CASSFIGLGNSPLHF	TRBV27	TRBJ1-6	NA
CASSVGDAAYEQYF	TRBV9	TRBJ2-7	NA
CASSHKNQPQHF	TRBV3-1	TRBJ1-5	many
CASSSIQGFGELFF	TRBV7-9	TRBJ2-2	NA
CASSIVPNIGNTEAFF	TRBV19	TRBJ1-1	many
CASGRGQGYRQETQYF	TRBV3-1	TRBJ2-5	NA
CAWTVSTEAFF	TRBV30	TRBJ1-1	many
CASRPEGWAQYF	TRBV12-3/TRBV12-4	TRBJ2-3	few
CASSSWGQGGTSNQPQHF	TRBV27	TRBJ1-5	many
CSARGQEAPGLAEYTGELFF	TRBV20-1	TRBJ2-2	NA
CASSLYSNEQFF	TRBV6-6	TRBJ2-1	few
CASSTHLTGDGNQPQHF	TRBV7-8	TRBJ1-5	many
CARRPDRSSGTPIYF	TRBV28	TRBJ1-3	NA
CASSLSFRTESETQYF	TRBV5-6	TRBJ2-5	few
CASAVLGEQYF	TRBV6-2/TRBV6-3	TRBJ2-7	NA
CACSLDMGTGGRMNTEAFF	TRBV7-6	TRBJ1-1	NA
CASSLTGTGYLLAKNIQYF	TRBV14	TRBJ2-4	NA
CASSAGLGNTIYF	TRBV5-6	TRBJ1-3	few
CSAKGLTYEQYF	TRBV20-1	TRBJ2-7	few
CASSLLGAGEEYGGEQFF	TRBV7-9	TRBJ2-1	NA
CASSQSRFEETQYF	TRBV5-1	TRBJ2-5	many
CTWSPGWRGEQFF	TRBV30	TRBJ2-1	few
CASSPTSGSYTGELFF	TRBV7-6	TRBJ2-2	NA
CASSYSDTINIQYF	TRBV6-2/TRBV6-3	TRBJ2-4	NA
CASSPLGGTMHYEQYF	TRBV4-2	TRBJ2-7	NA
CASSPPVPMNTEAFF	TRBV7-9	TRBJ1-1	NA
CSAEGDHNEKLFF	TRBV29-1	TRBJ1-4	few
CASSLSGPDTEALF	TRBV7-6	TRBJ1-1	few
CASSSGVLGTDGQPQHF	TRBV6-2/TRBV6-3	TRBJ1-5	many